A single sample gave rise to the 22 T cell receptor beta chains below, sequenced in a study of T cells in Graves' hyperthyroidism and ophthalmopathy. Amplified TCR beta CDR3 regions derived from RNA transcripts. First-round RT-PCR targeting the TCR CDR3 was performed with the HTBI primer set. Each CDR3 protein is one row after TCRdb ran MiXCR on the multiplex PCR reads. The sample shows 340,000 or so distinct CDR3 sequences, approximately 18% of them seen only once. The material sequenced was blood. The receptors stem from a woman in her forties or fifties with Graves' hyperthyroidism.

About this clonotype itself: One end of the junction does not line up with germline, which may come from a read error. This rearrangement joins TRBV6-1 to TRBJ1-5; D is unclear. CDR3 length equals 14 residues. Germline V gene sequence: CDR1 MNHNS, CDR2 SASEGT. This CDR3 is CARSDVGHNQPQHF. DNA for the CDR3: TGTGCCCGCAGTGACGTCGGCCACAATCAGCCCCAGCATTTT.

The table lists this clonotype with many counts. J is TRBJ2-3 and V is TRBV6-1; 9 nucleotides agree with TRBD2. V was pared by 6 bases and J by 1 base, with 8 bases of the junction left unmatched. The CDR3 totals 16 residues. Germline values: CDR1 MNHNS, CDR2 SASEGT. Here the CDR3 reads CASSLAGVGGTDTQYF. CDR3 DNA sequence: TGTGCCAGCAGCTTAGCGGGAGTGGGAGGCACAGATACGCAGTATTTT.

This clonotype occurred a few times. The rearrangement links TRBV5-1 to TRBJ2-5; 11 bases map to TRBD2. Germline V CDR1 and CDR2: SGHRS, YFSETQ. V was clipped by 3 bases and J by 5 bases; unmatched bases: 3. The CDR3 covers 14 residues. CDR3 loop: CASSSPSGGETQYF. In DNA, the CDR3 is TGCGCCAGCAGCTCCCCTAGCGGGGGGGAGACCCAGTACTTC.

This chain connects TRBV10-3 to TRBJ2-5; D possibly corresponds to TRBD2 (5 bases). Germline-derived CDR1 and CDR2 are ENHRY and SYGVKD. The CDR3 sequence is 13 residues long. With 8 bases removed from V and 3 bases from J, the gap between germline ends came to 13 bases. CDR3 loop: CAISPGLEETQYF. The CDR3 region has the DNA TGTGCCATCTCACCGGGATTGGAAGAGACCCAGTACTTC.

Written as DNA, the CDR3 is TGCAGTGCTAGAGATCACCGGGGGGCTTGGACTGAAGCTTTCTTT. Residues: CSARDHRGAWTEAFF. This sequence joins TRBV20-1 and TRBJ1-1, with a tentative D call TRBD1 (6 bases). Trimming stripped 0 bases from V and 5 bases from J, with 16 bases between. Germline CDR1 DFQATT, CDR2 SNEGSKA (reference sequence). The CDR3 runs 15 residues.

The chain carries TRBV30 and TRBJ2-3, with unresolved D. The CDR3 sequence is 15 residues long. Trimming removed 0 bases at V and 2 bases at J, with 12 bases between. Germline V lookup: CDR1 GTSNPN, CDR2 SVGIG (reference sequence). CDR3 sequence (DNA): TGTGCCTGGAGTGTACGTGCAAGGCTCACAGATACGCAGTATTTT. It codes for CAWSVRARLTDTQYF.

This clonotype was seen ten or more times. The rearrangement links TRBV2 to TRBJ1-2, with D uncertain. The CDR3 extends over 11 amino acids. V gave up 6 bases and J gave up 5 bases, with 7 bases separating them. Germline CDR1 is SNHLY and CDR2 is FYNNEI. CDR3 region: CASRAQYGYTF. CDR3 coding DNA: TGTGCCAGCAGAGCCCAATATGGCTACACCTTC.

This clonotype was counted at least ten times. The chain uses TRBV12-3 or TRBV12-4 and TRBJ1-1, with D unresolved. The CDR3 totals 15 residues. Deletions cut 6 bases from V and 1 base from J, with 15 bases between. The CDR3 bases are TGTGCCAGCAGCCTGGGGAGGCGGTGGAACACTGAAGCTTTCTTT. This sequence encodes CASSLGRRWNTEAFF.

Worth noting for this clonotype: At one boundary the junction diverges from the germline segment, which might be a read error. The V gene is TRBV5-1, the J gene TRBJ2-5, with TRBD1 matching 8 bases. The CDR3 is 14 amino acids. Germline CDR1 SGHRS, CDR2 YFSETQ. CDR3 amino acids: CASSFTGGQETQYF. In DNA, the CDR3 is TGTGCCAGCAGCTTCACAGGGGGGCAAGAGACCCAGTACTTC.

The rearrangement uses TRBV19 and TRBJ2-7, with TRBD1 as a possible D gene (7 bases). The CDR3 is 13 residues long. From germline, CDR1 is LNHDA and CDR2 SQIVND (reference sequence). V lost 7 bases to trimming and J lost 7 bases, with 17 bases between them. The CDR3 sequence: CASTQAGGLEQYV. CDR3 nucleotides: TGTGCCAGTACCCAGGCAGGGGGGCTTGAGCAGTACGTC.

V and J are TRBV20-1 and TRBJ2-7; the D is unclear. This CDR3 is 10 amino acids long. V lost 6 bases and J lost 5, with 8 bases in between. In germline, CDR1 is DFQATT, CDR2 SNEGSKA (reference sequence). CDR3 in DNA: TGCAGTGCCGGGTCTGACGAGCAGTACGTC. It is translated as CSAGSDEQYV.

In its sample, this clonotype was seen a few times. The rearrangement uses TRBV10-3 and TRBJ2-3, with 14 bases fitting TRBD2. V lost 2 bases, J lost 2 bases, and 9 bases stayed unmatched. This CDR3 comprises 19 residues. The V gene's germline CDR1 is ENHRY and CDR2 SYGVKD. CDR3: CAISEPTSGGVIITDTQYF. DNA of the CDR3: TGTGCCATCAGTGAGCCGACTAGCGGGGGGGTTATAATCACAGATACGCAGTATTTT.

A single count supports this clonotype. This CDR3 reads CAIRGTGADSPLHF. In DNA, the CDR3 is TGTGCCATCAGAGGCACAGGGGCAGATTCACCCCTCCACTTT. V usage is TRBV10-3 and J usage is TRBJ1-6; 7 nucleotides align to TRBD1. Germline V gene data show CDR1 as ENHRY and CDR2 as SYGVKD. V shed 6 bases and J 8 bases; nucleotides not matched to a gene: 7. There are 14 residues in the CDR3.

This clonotype was observed at least ten times. This chain connects TRBV12-3 or TRBV12-4 to TRBJ1-2, with D hard to call. With 5 bases removed from V and 4 bases from J, the gap between germline ends came to 8 bases. The CDR3 loop spans 12 amino acids. CDR3 amino acids: CASSARTYGYTF. The CDR3 nucleotides read TGTGCCAGCAGTGCCCGGACCTATGGCTACACCTTC.

In its sample, this clonotype was seen many times. This rearrangement joins TRBV6-1 to TRBJ1-2; D unresolved. Trimming stripped 2 bases from V and 1 base from J, with 11 bases between. This CDR3 spans 15 amino acids. Germline assignment: CDR1 MNHNS and CDR2 SASEGT. The chain's CDR3 is CASSESPGNNYGYTF. The CDR3 DNA is TGTGCCAGCAGTGAATCTCCGGGGAATAACTATGGCTACACCTTC.

A few counts support this clonotype. The J gene is TRBJ1-5, the V gene TRBV10-3, with D possibly TRBD1 on 6 matching bases. CDR3 length equals 13 residues. V was pared by 2 bases and J by 9 bases, with 11 bases between. Germline CDR1 reads ENHRY; CDR2 reads SYGVKD. This CDR3 is CAISEAGASPQHF. The DNA of the CDR3 is TGTGCCATCAGTGAGGCGGGGGCGTCGCCCCAGCATTTT.

Details on this clonotype: A much larger clonotype is one base distant, so this may be a read error. The CDR3 is CASSFDRTRELFF. The CDR3 bases are TGTGCCAGCAGCTTCGACAGGACCAGGGAGCTGTTTTTT. The rearrangement joins TRBV7-9 to TRBJ2-2; D perhaps matches TRBD1 (6 bases). Germline CDR1 is SEHNR and CDR2 is FQNEAQ (reference sequence). This CDR3 contains 13 residues. V shed 3 bases and J shed 9 bases, with 11 bases lying between them.

The chain joins TRBV11-2 to TRBJ1-6; unclear D gene. V gave up 2 bases and J gave up 2 bases, with 13 bases separating them. The CDR3 sequence is 17 residues long. CDR1 is SGHAT, CDR2 FQNNGV, per germline. The CDR3 reads CASSLSPVVTYNSPLHF. The CDR3 DNA is TGTGCCAGCAGCTTATCTCCCGTAGTTACCTATAATTCACCCCTCCACTTT.

The chain is built from TRBV3-1 and TRBJ2-7; possibly TRBD1 or TRBD2 for D (5 bases each). The CDR3 covers 14 residues. Trimming took off 2 bases at V and 7 bases at J, with 15 bases between the two ends. Germline CDR1 and CDR2: LGHDT and YNNKEL (reference sequence). The CDR3 region has the DNA TGTGCCAGCAGCCAAAATTCTAGCCCAGGGGAGCAGTACGTC. Translating gives CASSQNSSPGEQYV.

This clonotype has a handful of counts. The chain's CDR3 is CASREGQSYEQYF. The CDR3 nucleotides read TGTGCCAGCAGAGAGGGGCAATCCTACGAGCAGTACTTC. The chain has TRBV28 and TRBJ2-7; either TRBD1 or TRBD2 may supply D (5 bases each). V gave up 6 bases and J gave up 1 base, with 10 bases separating them. The V gene's germline CDR1 is MDHEN and CDR2 SYDVKM. This CDR3 has 13 residues.

This clonotype was recorded many times. CDR3 sequence (DNA): TGTGCCAGCAGCCAAGGGTCCGCCGCGACGACCCAGTACTTC. It codes for CASSQGSAATTQYF. The V call is TRBV3-1, the J call TRBJ2-5; the D is unclear. Germline V gene lookup returns CDR1 LGHDT and CDR2 YNNKEL (reference sequence). Between the trimmed V and J ends, which lost 1 base and 7 bases, there was a span of 13 bases. The CDR3 spans 14 residues.

This clonotype showed up many times. This chain connects TRBV5-1 to TRBJ1-1; 7 bases match TRBD1. Looked up from germline, CDR1 is SGHRS and CDR2 is YFSETQ. The ends lost 2 bases at V and 5 bases at J; junction bases unmatched: 6. The CDR3 loop spans 14 amino acids. The DNA of the CDR3 is TGCGCCAGCAGCTTTGAGGGGGCGGGAACTGAAGCTTTCTTT. This codes for CASSFEGAGTEAFF.